The rows below give T cell receptor beta chains drawn from one sample of a study of cytomegalovirus exposure and HLA in healthy donors. Assay: immunoSEQ multiplex PCR; the TCRdb copy retains only in-frame clones and omits some. This table holds some 98,000 clones, about 80% found once. The sample comprised PBMCs. These TCRs come from a man younger than 35 in good health and CMV-seropositive. The CDR3 runs from the conserved cysteine through the conserved F or W. The order of the fields is D gene, J gene, clone size, V gene, CDR3 DNA, CDR3 protein. A D gene is named only where the DNA matches it firmly. Clone size is not always given. Where it is, it says once, few, many or a class for expanded clones.

D: TRBD2; J: TRBJ2-7; size: .; V: TRBV5-4; DNA: TGTGCCAGCAGCTTGGCGGGGGGAACCTACGAGCAGTACTTC; CDR3: CASSLAGGTYEQYF
D: TRBD2; J: TRBJ2-1; size: .; V: TRBV7-3; DNA: TGTGCCAGCAGCTTCAGCGGGGGAACCTACAATGAGCAGTTCTTC; CDR3: CASSFSGGTYNEQFF
D: .; J: TRBJ2-7; size: .; V: TRBV14; DNA: TGTGCCAGCAGCCAGGGAAACAGGGACTACGAGCAGTACTTC; CDR3: CASSQGNRDYEQYF
D: .; J: TRBJ2-7; size: once; V: TRBV25-1; DNA: TGTGCCAGCAGTGAATTAGGGGGATACGAGCAGTACTTC; CDR3: CASSELGGYEQYF
D: .; J: TRBJ1-1; size: once; V: TRBV9; DNA: TGTGCCAGCAGCTCCAACAGGGAAGGCAGTGAAGCTTTCTTT; CDR3: CASSSNREGSEAFF
D: .; J: TRBJ2-2; size: .; V: TRBV5-1; DNA: TGCGCCAGCAGACCAGCGAACACCGGGGAGCTGTTTTTT; CDR3: CASRPANTGELFF
D: TRBD1; J: TRBJ2-3; size: few; V: TRBV5-1; DNA: TGCGCCAGCAGCTCAGGCTCGACAGGGAGTGGCACAGATACGCAGTATTTT; CDR3: CASSSGSTGSGTDTQYF
D: .; J: TRBJ2-7; size: .; V: TRBV6-5; DNA: TGTGCCAGCAGCCCGACAGCCTACGAGCAGTACTTC; CDR3: CASSPTAYEQYF
D: .; J: TRBJ1-2; size: .; V: TRBV29-1; DNA: TGCAGCGTTGAAGTAGGATTGGGGAGAGGCTACACCTTC; CDR3: CSVEVGLGRGYTF
D: .; J: TRBJ2-5; size: .; V: TRBV9; DNA: TGTGCCAGCAGCCCCGGGATCGGCAAAGAGACCCAGTACTTC; CDR3: CASSPGIGKETQYF
D: TRBD2; J: TRBJ2-5; size: .; V: TRBV4-1; DNA: TGCGCCAGCAGCCCGCGGGAGGGTAGCGGGGTGGAGACCCAGTACTTC; CDR3: CASSPREGSGVETQYF
D: .; J: TRBJ2-7; size: few; V: TRBV6-6; DNA: TGTGCCAGCAGTTATGCATTTTGGGGCTCTCAGCAGTACTTC; CDR3: CASSYAFWGSQQYF
D: TRBD1; J: TRBJ1-2; size: few; V: TRBV11-2; DNA: TGTGCCAGCAGCTTAGGGGGACAGGGAGGTAACTATGGCTACACCTTC; CDR3: CASSLGGQGGNYGYTF
D: .; J: TRBJ2-2; size: .; V: TRBV29-1; DNA: TGCAGCGCCTCTAAGGTTGGGGAGGTCACCGCCGGGGAGCTGTTTTTT; CDR3: CSASKVGEVTAGELFF
D: TRBD1; J: TRBJ1-3; size: .; V: TRBV7-9; DNA: TGTGCCAGCAGCTTGGACAGGGTGAACGGAAACACCATATATTTT; CDR3: CASSLDRVNGNTIYF
D: .; J: TRBJ1-2; size: .; V: TRBV30; DNA: TGTGCCTGGAACATAGGGGGTTCTAACTATGGCTACACCTTC; CDR3: CAWNIGGSNYGYTF
D: TRBD1; J: TRBJ1-2; size: few; V: TRBV30; DNA: TGTGCCTGGAGTGTACTTACCGGGACAGGGAACTATGGCTACACCTTC; CDR3: CAWSVLTGTGNYGYTF
D: .; J: TRBJ2-2; size: .; V: TRBV7-9; DNA: TGTGCCAGCAGCTTAACAGGGATCACCGGGGAGCTGTTTTTT; CDR3: CASSLTGITGELFF
D: .; J: TRBJ2-7; size: .; V: TRBV29-1; DNA: TGCAGCGTTCGGAGCAACCACTACGAGCAGTACTTC; CDR3: CSVRSNHYEQYF
D: .; J: TRBJ2-7; size: .; V: TRBV27; DNA: TGTGCCAGCAGTTCCAGGGGAACTATATACGAGCAGTACTTC; CDR3: CASSSRGTIYEQYF
D: TRBD1; J: TRBJ1-1; size: .; V: TRBV6-5; DNA: TGTGCCAGCAGTTACGAAGACAGGGGATACACTGAAGCTTTCTTT; CDR3: CASSYEDRGYTEAFF
D: .; J: TRBJ2-5; size: .; V: TRBV6-6; DNA: TGTGCCAGCAGCTCATTGTCACCAGGGGAGACCCAGTACTTC; CDR3: CASSSLSPGETQYF
D: .; J: TRBJ1-5; size: once; V: TRBV7-9; DNA: TGTGCCAGCAGCCCCACTGGACAGTCCAATCAGCCCCAGCATTTT; CDR3: CASSPTGQSNQPQHF
D: TRBD1; J: TRBJ1-5; size: .; V: TRBV7-2; DNA: TGTGCCAGCAGCTTAGTACAGGGGCTTAGCAATCAGCCCCAGCATTTT; CDR3: CASSLVQGLSNQPQHF
D: .; J: TRBJ2-7; size: .; V: TRBV6-5; DNA: TGTGCCAGCAGTTCAGGCGGCCAGGGGACCCACGAGCAGTACTTC; CDR3: CASSSGGQGTHEQYF
D: TRBD1; J: TRBJ2-5; size: .; V: TRBV10-3; DNA: TGTGCCATCAGCAGACAGGGGGCAAACAGGGAGACCCAGTACTTC; CDR3: CAISRQGANRETQYF
D: .; J: TRBJ1-2; size: .; V: TRBV28; DNA: TGTGCCAGCAGTTTAGAAGGGAGGCGTGCTGGCTACACCTTC; CDR3: CASSLEGRRAGYTF
D: TRBD1; J: TRBJ1-2; size: few; V: TRBV5-4; DNA: TGTGCCAGCAGCTGGGAGGGACAGGGGGTAGGTGGCTACACCTTC; CDR3: CASSWEGQGVGGYTF
D: TRBD1; J: TRBJ1-5; size: .; V: TRBV27; DNA: TGTGCCAGCAGTTTAAATCCCGAGGGGGCAAATCAGCCCCAGCATTTT; CDR3: CASSLNPEGANQPQHF
D: TRBD1; J: TRBJ2-2; size: .; V: TRBV18; DNA: TGTGCCAGCTCACTTACAGGGGGCCCGAGCACCGGGGAGCTGTTTTTT; CDR3: CASSLTGGPSTGELFF
D: TRBD1; J: TRBJ1-6; size: .; V: TRBV5-1; DNA: TGCGCCAGCAGCCCCGAGGGACAGTATAATTCACCCCTCCACTTT; CDR3: CASSPEGQYNSPLHF
D: .; J: TRBJ2-7; size: .; V: TRBV5-6; DNA: TGTGCCAGCAGCCTTAGACCGGACACATACTACGAGCAGTACTTC; CDR3: CASSLRPDTYYEQYF
D: .; J: TRBJ1-1; size: .; V: TRBV19; DNA: TGTGCCAGTAGTATCGGGAACACTGAAGCTTTCTTT; CDR3: CASSIGNTEAFF
D: .; J: TRBJ2-7; size: .; V: TRBV30; DNA: TGTGCCGGGAGGATAGGGAGCTTAAACTCCGAGCAGTACTTC; CDR3: CAGRIGSLNSEQYF
D: .; J: TRBJ1-3; size: .; V: TRBV7-6; DNA: TGTGCCAGCTCGGGTTCTGGAAACACCATATATTTT; CDR3: CASSGSGNTIYF
D: TRBD2; J: TRBJ2-3; size: .; V: TRBV6-5; DNA: TGTGCCAGCAAACCAGCGGGGGAGGGGACAGATACGCAGTATTTT; CDR3: CASKPAGEGTDTQYF
D: .; J: TRBJ1-2; size: .; V: TRBV28; DNA: TGTGCCAGTGCCACCGGGTGGGGCTACACCTTC; CDR3: CASATGWGYTF
D: .; J: TRBJ1-4; size: .; V: TRBV5-6; DNA: TGTGCCAGCAGCTCGGGGAGGAGGAATGAAAAACTGTTTTTT; CDR3: CASSSGRRNEKLFF
D: .; J: TRBJ2-5; size: .; V: TRBV5-1; DNA: TGCGCCAGCAGCCCACGACAGGAGACCCAGTACTTC; CDR3: CASSPRQETQYF
D: .; J: TRBJ1-1; size: once; V: TRBV14; DNA: TGTGCCAGCAGGGTCCGCGAATCCACTGAAGCTTTCTTT; CDR3: CASRVRESTEAFF
D: .; J: TRBJ1-1; size: .; V: TRBV28; DNA: TGTGCCAGCAGTTTAGTCAGGAACACTGAAGCTTTCTTT; CDR3: CASSLVRNTEAFF
D: .; J: TRBJ1-1; size: .; V: TRBV6-5; DNA: TGTGCCAGCAGTTACCGTAACACTGAAGCTTTCTTT; CDR3: CASSYRNTEAFF
D: .; J: TRBJ2-5; size: .; V: TRBV13; DNA: TGTGCCAGCAGCTTACCCCGGGAGACCCAGTACTTC; CDR3: CASSLPRETQYF
D: TRBD2; J: TRBJ2-3; size: few; V: TRBV5-1; DNA: TGCGCCAGCAGCTTGGTGATGCGGGGGGGTACAGATACGCAGTATTTT; CDR3: CASSLVMRGGTDTQYF
D: TRBD1; J: TRBJ2-1; size: .; V: TRBV5-1; DNA: TGCGCCAGCAGGCCGGGACAGGGGTACAATGAGCAGTTCTTC; CDR3: CASRPGQGYNEQFF
D: TRBD1; J: TRBJ2-7; size: .; V: TRBV5-6; DNA: TGTGCCAGCAGCTCAGGGGGCCGCTACGAGCAGTACTTC; CDR3: CASSSGGRYEQYF
D: .; J: TRBJ1-1; size: .; V: TRBV20-1; DNA: TGCAGTGCTACTGGGGACAATGAAGCTTTCTTT; CDR3: CSATGDNEAFF
D: .; J: TRBJ2-7; size: .; V: TRBV6-5; DNA: TGTGCCAGCAGTTACACCGGCGTCCAGCGCGAGCAGTACTTC; CDR3: CASSYTGVQREQYF
D: .; J: TRBJ1-1; size: .; V: TRBV2; DNA: TGTGCCAGCAGTGAGGTGAGCCCCGGTGAAGCTTTCTTT; CDR3: CASSEVSPGEAFF
D: .; J: TRBJ2-1; size: .; V: TRBV9; DNA: TGTGCCAGCAGCGCTAGACTAGGTGGGGCTGAGCAGTTCTTC; CDR3: CASSARLGGAEQFF
D: .; J: TRBJ2-6; size: .; V: TRBV27; DNA: TGTGCCAGCAGTCCGGGGAGACAGGTTTTCTCTGGGGCCAACGTCCTGACTTTC; CDR3: CASSPGRQVFSGANVLTF
D: .; J: TRBJ1-3; size: once; V: TRBV9; DNA: TGTGCCAGCAGCGTAGCTCCAGGGTATGGAAACACCATATATTTT; CDR3: CASSVAPGYGNTIYF
D: .; J: TRBJ1-5; size: few; V: TRBV10-3; DNA: TGTGCCATCAGTGAGGGCGGTAGCAATCAGCCCCAGCATTTT; CDR3: CAISEGGSNQPQHF
D: TRBD2; J: TRBJ2-4; size: .; V: TRBV2; DNA: TGTGCCAGCAAAGAAGGGACTACAATAAACATTCAGTACTTC; CDR3: CASKEGTTINIQYF
D: TRBD2; J: TRBJ2-1; size: .; V: TRBV6-4; DNA: TGTGCCAGCAGTGATTGGCGGGGGGGATACAGGGGTGAGCAGTTCTTC; CDR3: CASSDWRGGYRGEQFF
D: .; J: TRBJ2-3; size: .; V: TRBV6-5; DNA: TGTGCCAGCAGAATGGGCCGCACAGATACGCAGTATTTT; CDR3: CASRMGRTDTQYF
D: .; J: TRBJ2-7; size: .; V: TRBV27; DNA: TGTGCCAGTGTGGCGCGGGCAGCCTTTCGCGACGAGCAGTACTTC; CDR3: CASVARAAFRDEQYF
D: .; J: TRBJ2-2; size: .; V: TRBV6-5; DNA: TGTGCCAGCAGTGCAGGGATTCACACCGGGGAGCTGTTTTTT; CDR3: CASSAGIHTGELFF
D: TRBD1; J: TRBJ1-1; size: .; V: TRBV5-1; DNA: TGCGCCAGCAGCTGGGGGACAGGGGTAACTGAAGCTTTCTTT; CDR3: CASSWGTGVTEAFF
D: .; J: TRBJ2-7; size: .; V: TRBV27; DNA: TGTGCCAGCAGCCTCGGACAGTCCTACGAGCAGTACTTC; CDR3: CASSLGQSYEQYF